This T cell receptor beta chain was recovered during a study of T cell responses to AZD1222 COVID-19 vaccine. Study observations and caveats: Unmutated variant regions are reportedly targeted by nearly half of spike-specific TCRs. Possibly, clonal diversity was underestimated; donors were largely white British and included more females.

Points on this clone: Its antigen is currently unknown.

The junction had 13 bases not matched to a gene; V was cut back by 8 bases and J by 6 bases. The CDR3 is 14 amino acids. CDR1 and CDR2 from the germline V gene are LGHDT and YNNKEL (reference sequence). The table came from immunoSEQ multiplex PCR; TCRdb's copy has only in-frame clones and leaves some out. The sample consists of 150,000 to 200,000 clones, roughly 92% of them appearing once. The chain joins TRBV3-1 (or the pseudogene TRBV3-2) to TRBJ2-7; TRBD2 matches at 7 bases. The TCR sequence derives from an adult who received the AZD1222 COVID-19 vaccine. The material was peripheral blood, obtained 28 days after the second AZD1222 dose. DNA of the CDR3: TGTGCCAGCCTGGGGCTTGGCGGGAGTGGCGAGCAGTACTTC. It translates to CASLGLGGSGEQYF.